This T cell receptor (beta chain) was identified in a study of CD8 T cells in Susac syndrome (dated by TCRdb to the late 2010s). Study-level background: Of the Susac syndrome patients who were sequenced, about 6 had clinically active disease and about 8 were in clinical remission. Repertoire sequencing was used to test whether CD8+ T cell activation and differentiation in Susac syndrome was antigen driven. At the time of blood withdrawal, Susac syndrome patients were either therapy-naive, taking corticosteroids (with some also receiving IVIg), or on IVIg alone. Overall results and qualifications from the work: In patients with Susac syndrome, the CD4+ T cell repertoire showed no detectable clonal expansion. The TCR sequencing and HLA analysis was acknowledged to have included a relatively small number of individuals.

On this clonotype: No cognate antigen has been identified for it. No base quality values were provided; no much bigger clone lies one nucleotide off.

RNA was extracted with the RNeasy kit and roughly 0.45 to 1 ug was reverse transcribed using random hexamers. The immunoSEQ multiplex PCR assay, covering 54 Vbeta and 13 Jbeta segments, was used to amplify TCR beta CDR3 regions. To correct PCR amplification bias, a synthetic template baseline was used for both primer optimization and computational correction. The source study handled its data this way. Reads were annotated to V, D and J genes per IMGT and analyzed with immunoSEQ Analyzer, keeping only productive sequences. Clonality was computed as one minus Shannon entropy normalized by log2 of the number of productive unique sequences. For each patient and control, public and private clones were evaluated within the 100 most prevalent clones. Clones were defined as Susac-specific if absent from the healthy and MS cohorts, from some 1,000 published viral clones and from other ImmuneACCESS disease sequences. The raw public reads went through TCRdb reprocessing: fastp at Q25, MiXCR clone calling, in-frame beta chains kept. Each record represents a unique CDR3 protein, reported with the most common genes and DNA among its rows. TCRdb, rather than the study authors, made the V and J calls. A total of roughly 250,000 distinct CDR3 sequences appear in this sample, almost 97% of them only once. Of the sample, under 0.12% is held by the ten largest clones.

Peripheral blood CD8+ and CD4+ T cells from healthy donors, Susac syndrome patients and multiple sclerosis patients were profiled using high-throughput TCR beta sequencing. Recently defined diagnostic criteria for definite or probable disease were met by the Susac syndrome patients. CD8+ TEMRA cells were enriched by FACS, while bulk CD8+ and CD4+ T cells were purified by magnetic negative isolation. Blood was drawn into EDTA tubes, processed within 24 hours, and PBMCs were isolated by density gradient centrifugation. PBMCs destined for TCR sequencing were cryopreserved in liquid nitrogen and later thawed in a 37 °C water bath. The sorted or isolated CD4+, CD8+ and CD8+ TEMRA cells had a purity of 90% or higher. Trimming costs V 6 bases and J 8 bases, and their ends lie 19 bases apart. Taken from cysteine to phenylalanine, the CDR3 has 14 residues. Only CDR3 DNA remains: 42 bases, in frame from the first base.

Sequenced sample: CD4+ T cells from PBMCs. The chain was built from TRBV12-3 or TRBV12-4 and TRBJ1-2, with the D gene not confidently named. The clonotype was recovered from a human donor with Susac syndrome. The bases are TGTGCCAGCAGAGCCCTTACAGCCCGGAAGGGCTACACCTTC. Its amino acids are CASRALTARKGYTF.